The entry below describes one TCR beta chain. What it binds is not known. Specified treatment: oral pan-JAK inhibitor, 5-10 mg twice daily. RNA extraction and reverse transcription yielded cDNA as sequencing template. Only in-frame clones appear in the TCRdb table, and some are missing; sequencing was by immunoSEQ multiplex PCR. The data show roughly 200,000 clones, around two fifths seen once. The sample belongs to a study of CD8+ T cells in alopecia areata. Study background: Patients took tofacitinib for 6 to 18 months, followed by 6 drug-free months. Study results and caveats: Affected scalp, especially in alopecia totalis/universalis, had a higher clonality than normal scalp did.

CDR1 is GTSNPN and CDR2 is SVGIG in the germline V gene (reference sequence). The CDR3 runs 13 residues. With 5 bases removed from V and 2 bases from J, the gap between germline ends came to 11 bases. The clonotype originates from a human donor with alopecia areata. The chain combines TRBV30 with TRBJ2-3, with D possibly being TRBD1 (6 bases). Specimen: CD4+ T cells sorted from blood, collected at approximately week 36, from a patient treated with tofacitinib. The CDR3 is CAWGQRTTDTQYF. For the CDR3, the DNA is TGTGCCTGGGGACAGCGGACCACAGATACGCAGTATTTT.